These 4 T cell receptor beta chains came from one sample sequenced in a study of long-term antiretroviral therapy in people with HIV. Version v3.0 of the immunoSEQ assay ran at survey level. This table comes from immunoSEQ multiplex PCR, and its TCRdb copy is limited to in-frame clones, with some not included. The repertoire holds 15,000 to 20,000 clones, around 90% seen once, with about 12% in the top ten. The input for sequencing was unsorted PBMCs, taken 6.9 years after starting antiretroviral therapy. The source of these receptors is a man over 45 with HIV.

This chain connects TRBV11-3 to TRBJ2-1, with 8 bases lining up with TRBD2. The CDR3 consists of 18 residues. V dropped 1 base and J dropped 1; count of bases not matched to a gene: 9. The V gene's germline CDR1 is SGHNT and CDR2 YENEEA. Here the CDR3 reads CASSLGLAGRLSYNEQFF. The CDR3 DNA follows: TGTGCCAGCAGCTTAGGGCTAGCGGGTAGGTTATCCTACAATGAGCAGTTCTTC.

The V call is TRBV27, the J call TRBJ1-2; TRBD1 is a possible D gene (5 bases). In germline, CDR1 is MNHEY, CDR2 SMNVEV (reference sequence). The V end was cut by 7 bases, the J end by 8 bases, with 26 bases between. The CDR3 loop spans 16 amino acids. CDR3 DNA: TGTGCCAGCACCCCTGGTGGGGGAGGGTGGGGTGGAGGCTACACCTTC. This sequence encodes CASTPGGGGWGGGYTF.

V gene TRBV28 combines with J gene TRBJ2-7; TRBD2 matches at 10 bases. CDR1 is MDHEN and CDR2 is SYDVKM in the germline V gene. The CDR3 is 15 residues long. V lost 6 bases and J lost 6; bases outside the gene matches: 11. CDR3 nucleotides: TGTGCCAGCAGGTTAGAACCTAGCGGGAGCGGCGAGCAGTACTTC. Residues: CASRLEPSGSGEQYF.

The chain uses TRBV27 and TRBJ2-6; 9 positions agree with TRBD1. The ends lost 6 bases at V and 0 bases at J; junction bases unmatched: 12. The CDR3 sequence is 19 residues long. Germline loops: CDR1 MNHEY, CDR2 SMNVEV (reference sequence). The CDR3 DNA reads TGTGCCAGCAGACTTACCGGGACAGGGTTCTACTCTGGGGCCAACGTCCTGACTTTC. Its translation is CASRLTGTGFYSGANVLTF. Supplemented by reference TRBV27 and TRBJ2-6, the full variable domain reads EAQVTQNPRYLITVTGKKLTVTCSQNMNHEYMSWYRQDPGLGLRQIYYSMNVEVTDKGDVPEGYKVSRKEKRNFPLILESPSPNQTSLYFCASRLTGTGFYSGANVLTFGAGSRLTVL.